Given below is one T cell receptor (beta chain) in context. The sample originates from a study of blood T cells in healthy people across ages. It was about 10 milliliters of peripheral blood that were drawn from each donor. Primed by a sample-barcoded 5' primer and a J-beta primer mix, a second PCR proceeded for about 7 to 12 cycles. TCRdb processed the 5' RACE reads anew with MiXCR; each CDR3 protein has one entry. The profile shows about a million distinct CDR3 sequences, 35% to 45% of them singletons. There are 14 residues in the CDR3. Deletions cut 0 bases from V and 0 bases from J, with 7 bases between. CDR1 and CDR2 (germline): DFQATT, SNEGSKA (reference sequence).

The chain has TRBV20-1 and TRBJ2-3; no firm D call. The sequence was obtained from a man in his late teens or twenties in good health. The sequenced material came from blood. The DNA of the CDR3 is TGCAGTGCTAGAGACGTGGGAAGCACAGATACGCAGTATTTT. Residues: CSARDVGSTDTQYF.